The 21 T cell receptor beta chains listed next were all sequenced from one sample in a study of cytomegalovirus exposure and HLA in healthy donors. Primers included in the PCR were 60 Vbeta and 13 Jbeta primers. The repertoire was sequenced with immunoSEQ multiplex PCR; TCRdb's copy has only in-frame clones and lacks some. The data show about 62,000 clones, with approximately 87% seen just once and roughly 1.5% held by the top ten. Sequenced material: PBMCs. These receptors were collected from a man between 18 and 29 years old in good health and CMV-seronegative.

The CDR3 is CSVEQGAYGYTF. CDR3 in DNA: TGCAGCGTTGAACAGGGGGCCTATGGCTACACCTTC. The gene calls are TRBV29-1 and TRBJ1-2; TRBD1 agrees at 8 bases. Unmatched junction bases numbered 0, after V lost 2 bases and J lost 4 bases. Germline lookup yields CDR1 SQVTM and CDR2 ANQGSEA. CDR3 size: 12 residues.

The genes are TRBV30 and TRBJ2-5; TRBD2 matches at 9 bases. V dropped 0 bases and J dropped 5; count of bases not matched to a gene: 7. CDR3 length: 15 residues. Germline loops: CDR1 GTSNPN, CDR2 SVGIG (reference sequence). Written as DNA, the CDR3 is TGTGCCTGGAGTGTTTCAGCGGGGGGTCGGGAGACCCAGTACTTC. It specifies CAWSVSAGGRETQYF.

The chain couples TRBV5-4 to TRBJ2-7, with D tentatively TRBD1 (6 bases). Deletions cut 5 bases from V and 6 bases from J, with 15 bases between. CDR1 is SGHNT, CDR2 YYREEE, per germline (reference sequence). The CDR3 totals 13 residues. Here the CDR3 reads CASSHAGVIEQYF. The CDR3, as DNA: TGTGCCAGCAGTCACGCAGGGGTTATCGAGCAGTACTTC.

The chain carries TRBV7-8 and TRBJ1-5; TRBD1 matches 7 bases. CDR1 and CDR2 (germline): SGHVS, FQNEAQ. With 5 bases clipped from V and 7 bases from J, the junction kept 8 bases outside the gene matches. The CDR3 covers 14 residues. Here the CDR3 DNA reads TGTGCCAGCAGCCTCAACAGGGGAGGCCAGCCCCAGCATTTT. Residues: CASSLNRGGQPQHF.

The V and J genes are TRBV9 and TRBJ1-1, with D possibly being TRBD1 (6 bases). Trimming removed 3 bases from V and 4 bases from J, with 13 bases in between. The CDR3 length is 14 residues. Germline values: CDR1 SGDLS, CDR2 YYNGEE. The CDR3 spells CASSGTGMVTEAFF. CDR3 coding DNA: TGTGCCAGCAGCGGTACAGGGATGGTCACTGAAGCTTTCTTT.

The gene calls are TRBV30 and TRBJ1-5, with D perhaps matching TRBD1 (5 bases). The V end was cut by 2 bases, the J end by 2 bases, with 13 bases between. This CDR3 comprises 15 residues. Germline assignment: CDR1 GTSNPN and CDR2 SVGIG (reference sequence). CDR3 nucleotides: TGTGCCTGGAGTCCCCGAGGAGGGGGCAATCAGCCCCAGCATTTT. This encodes CAWSPRGGGNQPQHF.

The chain recombines TRBV6-1 with TRBJ2-7; possible D gene TRBD2, 7 bases. Germline CDR1 reads MNHNS; CDR2 reads SASEGT. V was shortened by 11 bases and J by 3 bases, with 20 bases between the two germline ends. CDR3 length: 14 residues. This CDR3 is CAVTLRGGVYEQYF. The CDR3 DNA is TGTGCCGTCACCTTGAGAGGGGGGGTCTACGAGCAGTACTTC.

The chain recombines TRBV2 with TRBJ1-1, with 9 bases aligning to TRBD1. There are 13 residues in the CDR3. From germline, CDR1 is SNHLY and CDR2 FYNNEI. V trimming: 6 bases; J trimming: 6 bases; junction bases outside the gene matches: 5. The CDR3 reads CASRQGAGPEAFF. The CDR3 DNA reads as TGTGCCAGCAGACAGGGGGCTGGTCCTGAAGCTTTCTTT.

J is TRBJ2-5 and V is TRBV2; 8 bases are shared with TRBD1. Germline CDR1 is SNHLY and CDR2 is FYNNEI. The CDR3 has 18 amino acids. Trimming took 7 bases from V and 5 from J; bases not matched to a gene: 21. The CDR3 loop reads CASNLRPGTGHLQETQYF. The CDR3 DNA sequence: TGTGCCAGCAACCTACGACCCGGGACAGGACACCTTCAGGAGACCCAGTACTTC.

The CDR3 sequence is CASSETGVGEKLFF. As DNA, the CDR3 is TGTGCCAGCAGTGAAACCGGGGTGGGGGAAAAACTGTTTTTT. The chain employs TRBV6-1 and TRBJ1-4; D remains unclear. The CDR3 has 14 residues. Germline V lookup: CDR1 MNHNS, CDR2 SASEGT. V lost 2 bases and J lost 8, with 12 bases in between.

The table lists this clone with a count of one. The V call is TRBV6-1, the J call TRBJ2-1, with TRBD2 matching 12 bases. The V segment lost 5 bases and the J segment 2 bases; nucleotides outside the gene matches: 1. Germline V gives CDR1 MNHNS, CDR2 SASEGT. The length of the CDR3 is 15 residues. The CDR3 reads CASSRTSGAYNEQFF. Written as DNA, the CDR3 is TGTGCCAGCAGTAGGACTAGCGGGGCCTACAATGAGCAGTTCTTC.

The chain recombines TRBV4-1 with TRBJ1-2; TRBD1 is a possible D gene (6 bases). With 4 bases removed from V and 2 bases from J, the gap between germline ends came to 11 bases. The CDR3 contains 14 residues. Germline loops: CDR1 MGHRA, CDR2 YSYEKL. The CDR3 sequence: CASSRQAENYGYTF. The CDR3 bases are TGCGCCAGCAGCCGACAGGCCGAAAACTATGGCTACACCTTC.

The chain links TRBV5-6 to TRBJ1-2; TRBD1 matches at 7 bases. Per the germline V gene, CDR1 is SGHDT and CDR2 is YYEEEE. V trimming: 2 bases; J trimming: 5 bases; junction bases outside the gene matches: 6. CDR3 length: 14 residues. Here the CDR3 DNA reads TGTGCCAGCAGCTTTGAGGGGGCGGATTATGGCTACACCTTC. The encoded protein is CASSFEGADYGYTF.

This chain uses TRBV13 with TRBJ1-6, with TRBD1 matching over 7 bases. This CDR3 has 16 residues. Losses at the gene ends were 7 bases for V and 14 bases for J; bases not matched to a gene: 20. Per germline, CDR1 PRHDT and CDR2 FYEKMQ (reference sequence). CDR3 in DNA: TGTGCCAGCACCTGGGGCCGGGACAGTTTAATTCAGGCCCTCCACTTT. Residues: CASTWGRDSLIQALHF.

CDR3 bases: TGTGCCAGCAGTGATGGGGCAGGGGGGATGAACACTGAAGCTTTCTTT. This translates into CASSDGAGGMNTEAFF. This chain uses TRBV6-1 with TRBJ1-1; 7 bases agree with TRBD1. This CDR3 is 16 amino acids long. Germline CDR1 and CDR2: MNHNS and SASEGT. Trimming took 3 bases from V and 0 from J; bases not matched to a gene: 7.

V and J are TRBV18 and TRBJ2-7; the match to TRBD2 covers 8 bases. The CDR3 is made up of 15 amino acids. V shed 4 bases and J 2 bases; nucleotides not matched to a gene: 7. Germline values: CDR1 KGHSH, CDR2 LQKENI. The CDR3 nucleotides read TGTGCCAGCTCACTTCTAGCGGGCCTGACCTACGAGCAGTACTTC. The encoded protein is CASSLLAGLTYEQYF.

J is TRBJ2-7 and V is TRBV9, with 10 nucleotides matching TRBD2. Germline CDR1 reads SGDLS; CDR2 reads YYNGEE. Trimming removed 2 bases from V and 6 bases from J; junction bases left unmatched: 2. CDR3 length: 13 residues. The CDR3 reads CASSVWTSGEQYF. In DNA form, the CDR3 reads TGTGCCAGCAGCGTCTGGACTAGCGGCGAGCAGTACTTC.

This clone showed up just once. J is TRBJ1-6 and V is TRBV30; TRBD1 matches 7 bases. The CDR3 has 17 amino acids. Germline V gene data show CDR1 as GTSNPN and CDR2 as SVGIG (reference sequence). The ends lost 1 base at V and 7 bases at J; junction bases unmatched: 13. The CDR3 nucleotides are TGTGCCTGGAGTGATTACTTAGGGACAGCCCTAAATTCACCCCTCCACTTT. This encodes CAWSDYLGTALNSPLHF. The variable domain in full, with the rest retrieved from reference TRBV30 and TRBJ1-6, is SQTIHQWPATLVQPVGSPLSLECTVEGTSNPNLYWYRQAAGRGLQLLFYSVGIGQISSEVPQNLSASRPQDRQFILSSKKLLLSDSGFYLCAWSDYLGTALNSPLHFGNGTRLTVT.

The CDR3 protein is CASSPETERGTEAFF. The CDR3 nucleotides are TGTGCCAGCTCACCAGAGACGGAAAGAGGCACTGAAGCTTTCTTT. The genes are TRBV18 and TRBJ1-1; no clear D gene. CDR3 length equals 15 residues. The V end lost 2 bases, the J end lost 4 bases, and 14 bases lay between the germline ends. Germline-derived CDR1 and CDR2 are KGHSH and LQKENI.

This chain uses TRBV5-8 with TRBJ1-6; D uncertain. Germline loops: CDR1 SGHTS, CDR2 YDEGEE. CDR3 length: 15 amino acids. The V end lost 1 base, the J end lost 0 bases, and 5 bases lay between the germline ends. CDR3 sequence reads: CASSLPSSYNSPLHF. The DNA for the CDR3 is TGTGCCAGCAGCTTGCCGAGCTCCTATAATTCACCCCTCCACTTT.

The rearrangement joins TRBV27 to TRBJ1-6; possibly TRBD1 for D (6 bases). The CDR3 extends over 19 amino acids. Germline V lookup: CDR1 MNHEY, CDR2 SMNVEV (reference sequence). Trimming took 5 bases from V and 7 from J, leaving 27 bases between them. CDR3 coding DNA: TGTGCCAGCAGTCCCTCGGGGGGGGCGGTCTCGTTTGGAAATTCACCCCTCCACTTT. Protein product: CASSPSGGAVSFGNSPLHF.